Listed below are T cell receptor beta chains from one sample, sequenced in a study of a mutant IDH1 vaccine in newly diagnosed glioma. The method was immunoSEQ multiplex PCR; TCRdb's version includes in-frame clones alone and lacks a portion of them. The repertoire consists of roughly 54,000 clones, with around four fifths occurring once and the leading ten covering over 4%. For these receptors, no antigen is known. The sample here was PBMCs, taken from a glioma patient whose treatment included an IDH1 peptide vaccine. These receptors all stem from a young woman with glioma. Both conserved end residues are part of each CDR3. D genes are given only for firm matches. Only part of the rows carry a size: once, few, many, or a class if the clone is expanded.

d_call: TRBD2
v_call: TRBV23-1
clone_size: -
j_call: TRBJ2-7
cdr3_nt: TGCGCCAGCCCTCAGGGGGGAGCGGGAGGGTCCCTGTTTAACTACGAGCAGTACTTC
cdr3_aa: CASPQGGAGGSLFNYEQYF

d_call: -
v_call: TRBV19
clone_size: -
j_call: TRBJ1-5
cdr3_nt: TGTGCCAGTAGTAGTGAAGGCACGAGCAATCAGCCCCAGCATTTT
cdr3_aa: CASSSEGTSNQPQHF

d_call: TRBD2
v_call: TRBV5-1
clone_size: -
j_call: TRBJ2-1
cdr3_nt: TGCGCCAGCAGCGGGGGACTAGCGGTATTTTTTTCGGATGAGCAGTTCTTC
cdr3_aa: CASSGGLAVFFSDEQFF

d_call: -
v_call: TRBV27
clone_size: -
j_call: TRBJ1-5
cdr3_nt: TGTGCCAGCGCCGCATGGAGGCGCAATCAGCCCCAGCATTTT
cdr3_aa: CASAAWRRNQPQHF

d_call: -
v_call: TRBV30
clone_size: -
j_call: TRBJ1-4
cdr3_nt: TGTGCCTGTTCCTCCGGGGCAGGGTCTGAAAAACTGTTTTTT
cdr3_aa: CACSSGAGSEKLFF

d_call: -
v_call: TRBV13
clone_size: -
j_call: TRBJ1-1
cdr3_nt: TGTGCCAGCAGCTCCCGAGGGCAGAACACTGAAGCTTTCTTT
cdr3_aa: CASSSRGQNTEAFF

d_call: TRBD1
v_call: TRBV6-4
clone_size: -
j_call: TRBJ2-1
cdr3_nt: TGTGCCAGCAGTGAAGGGACAGGGGGGAATGAGCAGTTCTTC
cdr3_aa: CASSEGTGGNEQFF

d_call: -
v_call: TRBV13
clone_size: -
j_call: TRBJ2-1
cdr3_nt: TGTGCCAGCAGCTCACTTTTAGCGGTAATGGGCAATGAGCAGTTCTTC
cdr3_aa: CASSSLLAVMGNEQFF

d_call: TRBD2
v_call: TRBV7-9
clone_size: -
j_call: TRBJ2-5
cdr3_nt: TGTGCCAGCAGCCCCAGGCTAGCGGGGATCATCCAAGAGACCCAGTACTTC
cdr3_aa: CASSPRLAGIIQETQYF

d_call: TRBD1
v_call: TRBV7-7
clone_size: -
j_call: TRBJ1-6
cdr3_nt: TGTGCCAGCAGCTTAGACAGGGGGGCAGATTCACCCCTCCACTTT
cdr3_aa: CASSLDRGADSPLHF

d_call: TRBD1
v_call: TRBV7-9
clone_size: -
j_call: TRBJ1-2
cdr3_nt: TGTGCCAGCAGCTTAACAGGGGAACCCTATGGCTACACCTTC
cdr3_aa: CASSLTGEPYGYTF

d_call: -
v_call: TRBV5-1
clone_size: few
j_call: TRBJ1-1
cdr3_nt: TGCGCCAGCAGTCATACAGGGAGCCTGAACACTGAAGCTTTCTTT
cdr3_aa: CASSHTGSLNTEAFF

d_call: TRBD1
v_call: TRBV5-3
clone_size: -
j_call: TRBJ1-1
cdr3_nt: TGTGCCAGAAGCCCTTCTACCCAGGGACAGGGTTCCGTGAACACTGAAGCTTTCTTT
cdr3_aa: CARSPSTQGQGSVNTEAFF

d_call: TRBD1
v_call: TRBV10-1
clone_size: -
j_call: TRBJ1-2
cdr3_nt: TGCGCCAGCAGTGAAGGTCAGGGGGTCTATGGCTACACCTTC
cdr3_aa: CASSEGQGVYGYTF

d_call: -
v_call: TRBV14
clone_size: -
j_call: TRBJ2-5
cdr3_nt: TGTGCCAGCAGCCAGATCGGCAGGGAAGAGACCCAGTACTTC
cdr3_aa: CASSQIGREETQYF

d_call: TRBD2
v_call: TRBV9
clone_size: once
j_call: TRBJ2-3
cdr3_nt: TGTGCCAGCAGCTCCCGTGGGGTGCTAGCGGGGGGCTTACGGGTCACAGATACGCAGTATTTT
cdr3_aa: CASSSRGVLAGGLRVTDTQYF

d_call: TRBD2
v_call: TRBV5-1
clone_size: -
j_call: TRBJ2-7
cdr3_nt: TGCGCCAGCAGCTTGACAGTAGCGGGAGGAAAGCACGAGCAGTACTTC
cdr3_aa: CASSLTVAGGKHEQYF

d_call: TRBD2
v_call: TRBV6-1
clone_size: -
j_call: TRBJ2-7
cdr3_nt: TGTGCCAGCAGCTCCGGGAGGGCCTACGAGCAGTACTTC
cdr3_aa: CASSSGRAYEQYF

d_call: TRBD1
v_call: TRBV5-1
clone_size: -
j_call: TRBJ2-7
cdr3_nt: TGCGCCAGCAGCCCGGGATGGGGACAGGGGCGCTCCTACGAGCAGTACTTC
cdr3_aa: CASSPGWGQGRSYEQYF

d_call: -
v_call: TRBV5-3
clone_size: -
j_call: TRBJ1-1
cdr3_nt: TGTGCCCCTCAAATAGGGTTCGTTTTT
cdr3_aa: CAPQIGFVF

d_call: -
v_call: TRBV19
clone_size: -
j_call: TRBJ1-1
cdr3_nt: TGTGCCAGTAGTATGGATCGTCGCGGGGAAGCTTTCTTT
cdr3_aa: CASSMDRRGEAFF

d_call: TRBD2
v_call: TRBV6-1
clone_size: -
j_call: TRBJ2-7
cdr3_nt: TGTGCCAGCAGAACTTCCGGGACTAGTCTCTACGAGCAGTACTTC
cdr3_aa: CASRTSGTSLYEQYF

d_call: TRBD1
v_call: TRBV19
clone_size: -
j_call: TRBJ2-7
cdr3_nt: TGTGCCAGTAGTATAGAGCAGGGGGCCTACGAGCAGTACTTC
cdr3_aa: CASSIEQGAYEQYF

d_call: -
v_call: TRBV16
clone_size: -
j_call: TRBJ1-1
cdr3_nt: TGTGCCAGCAGCCATACGGGGGGGGACACTGAAGCTTTCTTT
cdr3_aa: CASSHTGGDTEAFF

d_call: TRBD2
v_call: TRBV30
clone_size: -
j_call: TRBJ2-3
cdr3_nt: TGTGCCTGGAGTACGGGACTAGCAACAGATACGCAGTATTTT
cdr3_aa: CAWSTGLATDTQYF

d_call: -
v_call: TRBV5-1
clone_size: -
j_call: TRBJ2-2
cdr3_nt: TGCGCCAGCAGCCGCGCCTTGGGGACCGGGGAGCTGTTTTTT
cdr3_aa: CASSRALGTGELFF

d_call: -
v_call: TRBV5-1
clone_size: -
j_call: TRBJ2-3
cdr3_nt: TGCGCCAGCAGCTTGGTGGCAGGATCAGATACGCAGTATTTT
cdr3_aa: CASSLVAGSDTQYF

d_call: -
v_call: TRBV6-5
clone_size: -
j_call: TRBJ1-1
cdr3_nt: TGTGCCAGCAGTTATCTGACCAGGACGAACACTGAAGCTTTCTTT
cdr3_aa: CASSYLTRTNTEAFF

d_call: -
v_call: TRBV11-1
clone_size: -
j_call: TRBJ2-7
cdr3_nt: TGTGCCAGCAGCCCAACGACAGGCTCCAGCTCCTACGAGCAGTACTTC
cdr3_aa: CASSPTTGSSSYEQYF

d_call: -
v_call: TRBV5-6
clone_size: once
j_call: TRBJ1-1
cdr3_nt: TGTGCCAGTCACCATTGGGGGGGTAGGGGTGCGGACACTGAAGCTTTCTTT
cdr3_aa: CASHHWGGRGADTEAFF

d_call: TRBD1
v_call: TRBV6-6
clone_size: -
j_call: TRBJ2-7
cdr3_nt: TGTGCCAGCAGTTACGCCCCCCGAGGACAGGGTAACGAGCAGTACTTC
cdr3_aa: CASSYAPRGQGNEQYF

d_call: -
v_call: TRBV6-1
clone_size: -
j_call: TRBJ1-2
cdr3_nt: TGTGCCAGCAGTGAATTGGGGTACAGCGAGGGGGATGGCTACACCTTC
cdr3_aa: CASSELGYSEGDGYTF

d_call: -
v_call: TRBV13
clone_size: once
j_call: TRBJ1-1
cdr3_nt: TGTGCCAGCAGCTTATTAGCGGGAACTATGAACACTGAAGCTTTCTTT
cdr3_aa: CASSLLAGTMNTEAFF

d_call: -
v_call: TRBV11-1
clone_size: -
j_call: TRBJ2-5
cdr3_nt: TGTGCCAGCAGTTTAACGGCCGCGGGGTACCAGTACTTC
cdr3_aa: CASSLTAAGYQYF

d_call: TRBD1
v_call: TRBV30
clone_size: -
j_call: TRBJ1-2
cdr3_nt: TGTGCCTGGCGGGACAGCCTAATCTATGGCTACACCTTC
cdr3_aa: CAWRDSLIYGYTF

d_call: -
v_call: TRBV6-1
clone_size: -
j_call: TRBJ2-1
cdr3_nt: TGTGCCAGCAGTGAGGGTCAGGGGCAAGGGGAGCAGTTCTTC
cdr3_aa: CASSEGQGQGEQFF

d_call: TRBD2
v_call: TRBV5-1
clone_size: -
j_call: TRBJ2-3
cdr3_nt: TGCGCCAGCAGCGGAGGTAGCGGGAGAAACGCAGATACGCAGTATTTT
cdr3_aa: CASSGGSGRNADTQYF

d_call: -
v_call: TRBV30
clone_size: -
j_call: TRBJ2-2
cdr3_nt: TGTGCCTGGAGACCCTTCGGGGGAAGAACCGGGGAGCTGTTTTTT
cdr3_aa: CAWRPFGGRTGELFF

d_call: TRBD1
v_call: TRBV5-6
clone_size: -
j_call: TRBJ1-2
cdr3_nt: TGTGCCAGCAGCTCCGGGACAGGCTCCCTCTATGGCTACACCTTC
cdr3_aa: CASSSGTGSLYGYTF

d_call: -
v_call: TRBV27
clone_size: -
j_call: TRBJ1-2
cdr3_nt: -
cdr3_aa: CASRLGGQGSVNYGYTFYGYTF

d_call: -
v_call: TRBV14
clone_size: -
j_call: TRBJ2-7
cdr3_nt: TGTGCCAGCAGCCAAGATGGGTACGAGCAGTACTTC
cdr3_aa: CASSQDGYEQYF

d_call: TRBD1
v_call: TRBV5-1
clone_size: -
j_call: TRBJ2-5
cdr3_nt: TGCGCCAGCAGCTTTGGGGACAGCCAAGAGACCCAGTACTTC
cdr3_aa: CASSFGDSQETQYF

d_call: -
v_call: TRBV7-6
clone_size: -
j_call: TRBJ2-5
cdr3_nt: TGTGCCAGCAGCTTAGTTCCGCGGGAGACCCAGTACTTC
cdr3_aa: CASSLVPRETQYF

d_call: TRBD2
v_call: TRBV7-2
clone_size: -
j_call: TRBJ2-7
cdr3_nt: TGTGCCAGCAGCTTCGGGACTAGCGGCTCCTACGAGCAGTACTTC
cdr3_aa: CASSFGTSGSYEQYF

d_call: -
v_call: TRBV27
clone_size: -
j_call: TRBJ2-1
cdr3_nt: TGTGCCAGCAGTTTCCGGGATCAGGGCTCCTACAATGAGCAGTTCTTC
cdr3_aa: CASSFRDQGSYNEQFF

d_call: -
v_call: TRBV7-9
clone_size: once
j_call: TRBJ2-3
cdr3_nt: TGTGCCAGCAGCTTAGCGTTCGGGAAGGGAACAGATACGCAGTATTTT
cdr3_aa: CASSLAFGKGTDTQYF

d_call: -
v_call: TRBV4-2
clone_size: -
j_call: TRBJ1-5
cdr3_nt: TGTGCCAGCAGCCAAGATCCGGCAGGGACTAGCAATCAGCCCCAGCATTTT
cdr3_aa: CASSQDPAGTSNQPQHF

d_call: TRBD2
v_call: TRBV29-1
clone_size: -
j_call: TRBJ2-7
cdr3_nt: TGCAGCGCAACGCTGGGACTTAGCGGGTCCTACGAGCAGTACTTC
cdr3_aa: CSATLGLSGSYEQYF

d_call: -
v_call: TRBV9
clone_size: -
j_call: TRBJ2-2
cdr3_nt: TGTGCCAGCAGCGTAGATGACAGGCAGGGCACCGGGGAGCTGTTTTTT
cdr3_aa: CASSVDDRQGTGELFF

d_call: -
v_call: TRBV27
clone_size: -
j_call: TRBJ2-1
cdr3_nt: TGTGCCAGCAGTCTCAGGGGAGGGGCGGGAACCTCCTACAATGAGCAGTTCTTC
cdr3_aa: CASSLRGGAGTSYNEQFF

d_call: TRBD2
v_call: TRBV25-1
clone_size: -
j_call: TRBJ2-5
cdr3_nt: TGTGCCAGCAGTGGCCTAGCGGGGGGTAACCAAGAGACCCAGTACTTC
cdr3_aa: CASSGLAGGNQETQYF

d_call: TRBD1
v_call: TRBV5-4
clone_size: -
j_call: TRBJ2-1
cdr3_nt: TGTGCCAGCAGCCACGGGGACAGCAATGAGCAGTTCTTC
cdr3_aa: CASSHGDSNEQFF

d_call: -
v_call: TRBV11-2
clone_size: few
j_call: TRBJ1-1
cdr3_nt: TGTGCCAGCACCCCTGGAGCCACTGAAGCTTTCTTT
cdr3_aa: CASTPGATEAFF

d_call: -
v_call: TRBV9
clone_size: -
j_call: TRBJ2-7
cdr3_nt: TGTGCCAGCAGCGTCTCTTGGGGGACCTACGAGCAGTACTTC
cdr3_aa: CASSVSWGTYEQYF

d_call: TRBD1
v_call: TRBV4-3
clone_size: -
j_call: TRBJ1-6
cdr3_nt: TGCGCCAGCAGCCAATCCCAGGGGGTCCTTAATTCACCCCTCCACTTT
cdr3_aa: CASSQSQGVLNSPLHF